This T cell receptor beta chain was captured by sequencing in a study of a mutant IDH1 vaccine in newly diagnosed glioma. Across the study: Earlier treatment was radiotherapy, temozolomide, or both, with most getting both. Study conclusions and caveats: Overall, about 93% of patients had vaccine-induced immune responses.

The germline gives CDR1 SNHLY, CDR2 FYNNEI. CDR3 length equals 15 residues. V shed 8 bases and J 6 bases; nucleotides not matched to a gene: 9. The protocol was immunoSEQ multiplex PCR, while the TCRdb copy is restricted to in-frame clones and leaves out a portion. The repertoire holds 85,000 to 100,000 clones, with about four fifths as singletons. The time point denotes: baseline, week 1 (first vaccination visit). Treatment reported: pre-vaccination baseline after standard-of-care therapy. The donor cohort comprised cases of new WHO grade 3 or 4 IDH1-mutant, ATRX-lost astrocytoma. This clone is classed as medium-sized. Its target is not known.

The receptor was isolated from a woman in her fifties or sixties with glioma. The sequences come from PBMCs, collected from a glioma patient treated with radiotherapy, temozolomide or both. This chain links TRBV2 with TRBJ2-1; TRBD2 aligns across 11 bases. The CDR3 is CASPPPGTSGNEQFF. The CDR3 DNA is TGTGCCAGCCCTCCCCCCGGGACTAGCGGCAATGAGCAGTTCTTC.